The entry that follows covers one T cell receptor beta chain sequence. What it binds is unknown. The data stem from a study of shared clonotypes between healthy human individuals. The study, taken as a whole, reports: Estimated richness was generally greater in naive than memory subsets. In contrast to clonotypes shared by all four donors, non-shared clonotypes had lower generation probabilities.

At deep level, the assay was performed. In the authors' workflow: ImmunoSEQ supplied junction-only sequences lacking quality scores, so filtering was different. The assay was immunoSEQ multiplex PCR, and TCRdb's table has in-frame clones only and misses some. V and J calls and clone size are given by that table; D and trimming were obtained from the DNA. The sample contains roughly 680,000 clones, roughly two thirds of which appear only once. The sequencing input was memory CD4+ T cells sorted from blood. Subset noted: CD45RA-negative fraction. The TCR originated in a woman in her 30s in good health.

CDR3 amino acids: CASTVTPSYEQYF. For the CDR3, the DNA is TGTGCCAGCACGGTAACCCCCTCCTACGAGCAGTACTTC. The gene calls are TRBV6-1 and TRBJ2-7; D is uncertain. Germline V lookup: CDR1 MNHNS, CDR2 SASEGT. The CDR3 contains 13 residues. Trimming removed 7 bases from V and 0 bases from J, with 10 bases in between.